These 7 T cell receptor beta chains share one sample of origin, sequenced in a study of cytomegalovirus exposure and HLA in healthy donors. Use of 60 Vbeta and 13 Jbeta primers characterized the PCR. The assay was immunoSEQ multiplex PCR, and TCRdb's table has in-frame clones only and misses some. This table has 49,000 or so clones, 81% appearing once. Sequences were obtained from PBMCs. These receptors were obtained from a boy younger than 18 in good health and CMV-seropositive.

The rearrangement uses TRBV6-6 and TRBJ2-3, with a possible D match to TRBD1 (6 bases). The CDR3 is 15 residues long. The V gene lost 5 bases and the J gene lost 5 bases, with 17 bases spanning the gap. CDR1 is MNHNY, CDR2 SVGAGI, per germline (reference sequence). CDR3: CASSHRDMGIDTQYF. DNA for the CDR3: TGTGCCAGCAGTCACCGGGACATGGGAATAGATACGCAGTATTTT.

Concerning this clone: The junction shows a germline mismatch at one end, possibly a read error. V usage is TRBV7-9 and J usage is TRBJ1-3; the D gene is possibly TRBD1 (5 bases). Germline assignment: CDR1 SEHNR and CDR2 FQNEAQ (reference sequence). This CDR3 has 16 residues. The CDR3 DNA reads as TGTTCCAGCAGCTCCGGGCCGGGGGTCCCTGGAAACACCATATATTTT. Its protein is CSSSSGPGVPGNTIYF.

This clone was found a few times. The chain uses TRBV6-4 and TRBJ1-2; 12 nucleotides line up with TRBD1. This CDR3 is built from 15 residues. In germline, CDR1 is MRHNA, CDR2 SNTAGT. The J segment lost 4 bases and the V segment lost 5 bases, leaving 5 bases of the junction unmatched. The chain's CDR3 is CASSPGTGGGYGYTF. The CDR3 DNA follows: TGTGCCAGCAGTCCCGGGACAGGGGGCGGCTATGGCTACACCTTC.

The rearrangement links TRBV7-2 to TRBJ2-3, with 8 bases that match TRBD2. Germline loops: CDR1 SGHTA, CDR2 FQGNSA. This CDR3 is 15 amino acids long. The V gene end was trimmed by 1 base and the J gene end by 0 bases; junction bases not matched to a gene: 0. CDR3 region: CASSLVAGSTDTQYF. CDR3 nucleotides: TGTGCCAGCAGCTTAGTAGCGGGGAGCACAGATACGCAGTATTTT.

The chain carries TRBV21-1 and TRBJ2-5; the table names TRBD1, a call not compared with the DNA. The end of the DNA aligns better with TRBJ2-7, so the J call may be wrong. TRBV21-1 is listed as a pseudogene. CDR3 size: 14 residues. The chain's CDR3 is CAGPSRQISSEQYF. The CDR3 region has the DNA TGTGCCGGCCCCTCCCGACAGATCTCCTCCGAGCAGTACTTC.

The rearrangement links TRBV6-5 to TRBJ1-2, with 7 bases that match TRBD1. CDR1 is MNHEY, CDR2 SVGAGI, per germline. The CDR3 totals 14 residues. The V and J ends lost 6 bases and 8 bases, in that order; junction bases with no gene match: 12. CDR3 bases: TGTGCCAGCAGCCCTGACAGGGAATGGAAGGGCTACACCTTC. As protein: CASSPDREWKGYTF.

This chain uses TRBV6-1 with TRBJ1-2; D not certain. The CDR3 sequence is 10 residues long. CDR1 and CDR2 (germline): MNHNS, SASEGT. Trimming shortened V by 8 bases and J by 6 bases, and 7 bases separated the two germline ends. CDR3 nucleotides: TGTGCCAGCGGAGAGAATGGCTACACCTTC. Translation: CASGENGYTF.